The 21 T cell receptor beta chains below were found in one sample sequenced in a study of CD8 T cell repertoires and HIV-1 epitope variants. Some clones are missing from TCRdb's copy, which holds only in-frame ones; the method was immunoSEQ multiplex PCR. The sample includes 90,000 or so clones, around 67% of them seen just once. The material sequenced was uncultured baseline CD8+ T cells from peripheral blood mononuclear cells (PBMCs). The receptors come from a male donor with HIV.

A few counts support this clone. V is TRBV28 and J is TRBJ2-7, with TRBD2 identical over 13 bases. J gave up 7 bases and V 5 bases, and 8 bases lay outside the gene matches. The CDR3 runs to 15 residues. Germline V gene lookup returns CDR1 MDHEN and CDR2 SYDVKM. CDR3 in amino acids: CASSLTSGRAVEQYF. CDR3 DNA: TGTGCCAGCAGTCTAACTAGCGGGAGGGCCGTGGAGCAGTACTTC.

The chain carries TRBV6-5 and TRBJ1-2; D not certain. V lost 5 bases to trimming and J lost 3 bases, with 13 bases between them. The V gene's germline CDR1 is MNHEY and CDR2 SVGAGI. The CDR3 spans 14 residues. The CDR3 region has the DNA TGTGCCAGCAGTCTAACCGGCCGGGACTATGGCTACACCTTC. Protein: CASSLTGRDYGYTF.

The sample holds a few counts of this clone. V gene TRBV11-1 combines with J gene TRBJ1-1; TRBD1 matches at 8 bases. The CDR3 runs to 13 residues. Germline loops: CDR1 SGHAT, CDR2 FQDESV (reference sequence). V lost 5 bases and J lost 1; bases outside the gene matches: 0. CDR3 in DNA: TGTGCCAGCAGCCAGGGGGCGAACACTGAAGCTTTCTTT. Protein product: CASSQGANTEAFF.

This sequence joins TRBV19 and TRBJ2-6; no firm D call. This CDR3 region has 16 residues. CDR1 is LNHDA and CDR2 is SQIVND in the germline V gene (reference sequence). Trimming pared 3 bases from V and 1 base from J, leaving 10 bases between. Here the CDR3 DNA reads TGTGCCAGTAGTATTGGAAGGCTATCTGGGGCCAACGTCCTGACTTTC. Its protein is CASSIGRLSGANVLTF.

The rearrangement links TRBV29-1 to TRBJ1-2; D may be TRBD1 (6 bases). Deletions cut 1 base from V and 4 bases from J, with 13 bases between. The CDR3 loop spans 14 amino acids. CDR1 and CDR2 from the germline V gene are SQVTM and ANQGSEA. CDR3 residues: CSVEGGGESYGYTF. In DNA, the CDR3 is TGCAGCGTTGAAGGAGGGGGGGAGTCCTATGGCTACACCTTC.

CDR3 region: CASSYPDSRDGYTF. CDR3 in DNA: TGTGCCAGCAGTTACCCGGACAGTCGGGATGGCTACACCTTC. The genes are TRBV6-6 and TRBJ1-2, with D tentatively TRBD1 (6 bases). CDR1 is MNHNY, CDR2 SVGAGI, per germline (reference sequence). The CDR3 totals 14 residues. V was trimmed by 2 bases and J by 6 bases, leaving 13 bases between them.

A few counts support this clone. The V gene is TRBV7-9, the J gene TRBJ2-1; no definite D call. The ends were cut back, 4 bases at V and 0 bases at J, with 7 bases in the middle. Germline V lookup: CDR1 SEHNR, CDR2 FQNEAQ (reference sequence). CDR3 length: 14 residues. The CDR3 loop reads CASSWGSSYNEQFF. CDR3 DNA sequence: TGTGCCAGCAGCTGGGGAAGCTCCTACAATGAGCAGTTCTTC. The whole variable domain, filled in from reference TRBV7-9 and TRBJ2-1, reads DTGVSQNPRHKITKRGQNVTFRCDPISEHNRLYWYRQTLGQGPEFLTYFQNEAQLEKSRLLSDRFSAERPKGSFSTLEIQRTEQGDSAMYLCASSWGSSYNEQFFGPGTRLTVL.

V usage is TRBV30 and J usage is TRBJ2-6; D not resolved. The germline V and J ends were trimmed by 2 bases and 4 bases, with 12 bases remaining between them. Per germline, CDR1 GTSNPN and CDR2 SVGIG (reference sequence). The CDR3 extends over 15 amino acids. The CDR3 nucleotides read TGTGCCTGGAGTATTGGGGTCTCAGGGGCCAACGTCCTGACTTTC. The encoded protein is CAWSIGVSGANVLTF.

V is TRBV2 and J is TRBJ2-5; 7 bases are shared with TRBD2. CDR1 and CDR2 (germline): SNHLY, FYNNEI. There are 14 residues in the CDR3. The V gene end was trimmed by 8 bases and the J gene end by 5 bases; junction bases not matched to a gene: 11. The CDR3 is CASLRRGREETQYF. The CDR3 DNA reads as TGTGCCAGCCTCCGTCGGGGGAGGGAGGAGACCCAGTACTTC.

The V and J genes are TRBV9 and TRBJ1-4, with TRBD1 matching 8 bases. The germline CDR1 and CDR2 sequences are SGDLS and YYNGEE. Trimming cost V 4 bases and J 3 bases; bases outside gene matches: 8. The CDR3 sequence is 16 residues long. The DNA of the CDR3 is TGTGCCAGCAGCTTTGGACAGGGACTGGCTAATGAAAAACTGTTTTTT. Encoded protein: CASSFGQGLANEKLFF.

The chain has TRBV7-9 and TRBJ2-7; 8 bases are shared with TRBD1. The CDR3 extends over 16 amino acids. V trimming: 5 bases; J trimming: 1 base; junction bases outside the gene matches: 10. Germline V gives CDR1 SEHNR, CDR2 FQNEAQ (reference sequence). In DNA form, the CDR3 reads TGTGCCAGCAGCAGAGGCCGGGACAGGCGATCCTACGAGCAGTACTTC. It codes for CASSRGRDRRSYEQYF.

This sequence joins TRBV27 and TRBJ1-1, with D unresolved. From germline, CDR1 is MNHEY and CDR2 SMNVEV (reference sequence). The CDR3 has 13 amino acids. Deletions cut 6 bases from V and 3 bases from J, with 11 bases between. CDR3 nucleotides: TGTGCCAGCAGGAGGGTGTGGGACACTGAAGCTTTCTTT. It codes for CASRRVWDTEAFF.

The V call is TRBV25-1, the J call TRBJ2-5; D is ambiguous. V lost 4 bases and J 6 bases, leaving 3 bases between the germline ends. This CDR3 is 10 amino acids long. The germline CDR1 and CDR2 sequences are MGHDK and SYGVNS. CDR3 sequence: CASSGQTQYF. CDR3 DNA sequence: TGTGCCAGCAGTGGGCAGACCCAGTACTTC.

The chain employs TRBV6-1 and TRBJ2-7; 9 bases line up with TRBD1. J gave up 6 bases and V 8 bases, and 5 bases lay outside the gene matches. Germline V gene lookup returns CDR1 MNHNS and CDR2 SASEGT. This CDR3 has 12 amino acids. Here the CDR3 DNA reads TGTGCCAGCCGGGACAGGGTGGGCGAGCAGTACTTC. As protein: CASRDRVGEQYF.

This clone was counted at least ten times. The rearrangement joins TRBV2 to TRBJ2-7; D call uncertain. Germline loops: CDR1 SNHLY, CDR2 FYNNEI. Deletions cut 7 bases from V and 6 bases from J, with 13 bases between. There are 12 residues in the CDR3. The CDR3 sequence is CASTPLLGEQYF. The CDR3 bases are TGTGCCAGCACCCCACTTTTGGGCGAGCAGTACTTC.

This chain uses TRBV6-5 with TRBJ2-7; a weak D match, TRBD1 (6 bases). CDR1 is MNHEY and CDR2 is SVGAGI in the germline V gene. The CDR3 contains 14 residues. The V end was cut by 6 bases, the J end by 3 bases, with 15 bases between. CDR3 residues: CASRPPGTNYEQYF. Here the CDR3 DNA reads TGTGCCAGCAGGCCTCCCGGGACAAACTACGAGCAGTACTTC.

The table lists this clone with many counts. This same CDR3 is encoded by further DNA sequences in the sample. The chain links TRBV7-2 to TRBJ2-7, with 8 nucleotides matching TRBD1. Germline trimming cut 4 bases from V and 2 bases from J; bases unmatched to any gene: 7. CDR1 and CDR2 from the germline V gene are SGHTA and FQGNSA. This CDR3 region has 15 residues. This CDR3 reads CASSSRTGLTYEQYF. The CDR3 region has the DNA TGTGCCAGCAGCTCCAGGACAGGGTTAACCTACGAGCAGTACTTC.

The J gene is TRBJ1-2, the V gene TRBV10-1; D is perhaps TRBD1 (5 bases). Germline values: CDR1 WNHNN, CDR2 SYGVQD (reference sequence). Trimming took off 10 bases at V and 0 bases at J, with 12 bases between the two ends. This CDR3 contains 13 residues. The CDR3 DNA sequence: TGCGCCACAATGACAGTCACTAACTATGGCTACACCTTC. Its translation: CATMTVTNYGYTF.

At least ten counts were recorded for this clone. CDR3 loop: CASGQGRYGYTF. The CDR3 DNA follows: TGTGCCTCAGGACAGGGGCGCTATGGCTACACCTTC. The chain combines TRBV30 with TRBJ1-2; TRBD1 agrees at 9 bases. Germline trimming cut 7 bases from V and 4 bases from J; bases unmatched to any gene: 4. The germline gives CDR1 GTSNPN, CDR2 SVGIG (reference sequence). This CDR3 has 12 residues.

This chain joins TRBV7-2 and TRBJ2-5, with a weak D call TRBD1 (9 bases). The V end lost 2 bases, the J end lost 5 bases, and 24 bases lay between the germline ends. The CDR3 covers 18 residues. Germline loops: CDR1 SGHTA, CDR2 FQGNSA. DNA of the CDR3: TGTGCCAGCAGCTTAAAAGGCCCGGGACTAGACAGGGGGGAGACCCAGTACTTC. Translated, it gives CASSLKGPGLDRGETQYF.

This clone appeared a single time. The genes are TRBV4-3 and TRBJ1-2; D unresolved. The V gene lost 0 bases and the J gene lost 2 bases, with 13 bases spanning the gap. CDR1 and CDR2 from the germline V gene are LGHNA and YSLEER. CDR3 length: 16 amino acids. In DNA form, the CDR3 reads TGCGCCAGCAGCCAAGATGAGAGTTATCTAAACTATGGCTACACCTTC. Its protein is CASSQDESYLNYGYTF.